This T cell receptor beta chain was found in a study of shared clonotypes between healthy human individuals. Healthy adults negative for HIV, lacking recent acute infections or vaccinations, served as donors. Generated by immunoSEQ multiplex PCR, the TCRdb table keeps only in-frame clones and is missing some. The data hold 1 million to 1.3 million clones, with about four fifths observed a single time. CDR3 length: 16 amino acids. The V and J ends lost 1 base and 5 bases respectively, with 18 bases between them. Germline V gene sequence: CDR1 SGHDT, CDR2 YYEEEE. Material for sequencing was memory CD4+ T cells from PBMCs. Sample subset: CD45RA-negative fraction. This chain links TRBV5-6 with TRBJ2-5; the D gene is possibly TRBD2 (5 bases). The source of this sequence is a man aged 18 to 30 in good health. Some clones in this sample may be carry-over from other donors' samples. The DNA of the CDR3 is TGTGCCAGCAGCTTGTTGAGCGGCCCCTCGGGGGAGACCCAGTACTTC. This codes for CASSLLSGPSGETQYF.